A single T cell receptor (beta chain) is shown here with its context. The antigen is unknown. These data belong to a study of early stage breast cancer tumors. Study-level background: Twelve of the 16 invasive tumors were ER+, PR+ and HER2-. Study findings and constraints: Commonly generated sequences made up most enriched TCRB sequences shared between patients. Tumors had about 2.3-fold higher T cell density than normal breast.

V lost 2 bases, J lost 3 bases, and 7 bases stayed unmatched. Germline V gene data show CDR1 as MDHEN and CDR2 as SYDVKM. The CDR3 extends over 15 amino acids. Each sample had two DNA replicates, approximately 0.5 ug blood or around 1.4 ug tissue. TCRdb keeps only in-frame clones here, not all; method: immunoSEQ multiplex PCR. The sample has approximately 75,000 clones; approximately 80% are singletons. Sequencing input: blood. This sequence originates from a person in their 40s with breast cancer. The chain employs TRBV28 and TRBJ2-7; TRBD2 matches 7 bases. In DNA, the CDR3 is TGTGCCAGCAGTTTACGGGAGGCTAGTATCTACGAGCAGTACTTC. This translates into CASSLREASIYEQYF.